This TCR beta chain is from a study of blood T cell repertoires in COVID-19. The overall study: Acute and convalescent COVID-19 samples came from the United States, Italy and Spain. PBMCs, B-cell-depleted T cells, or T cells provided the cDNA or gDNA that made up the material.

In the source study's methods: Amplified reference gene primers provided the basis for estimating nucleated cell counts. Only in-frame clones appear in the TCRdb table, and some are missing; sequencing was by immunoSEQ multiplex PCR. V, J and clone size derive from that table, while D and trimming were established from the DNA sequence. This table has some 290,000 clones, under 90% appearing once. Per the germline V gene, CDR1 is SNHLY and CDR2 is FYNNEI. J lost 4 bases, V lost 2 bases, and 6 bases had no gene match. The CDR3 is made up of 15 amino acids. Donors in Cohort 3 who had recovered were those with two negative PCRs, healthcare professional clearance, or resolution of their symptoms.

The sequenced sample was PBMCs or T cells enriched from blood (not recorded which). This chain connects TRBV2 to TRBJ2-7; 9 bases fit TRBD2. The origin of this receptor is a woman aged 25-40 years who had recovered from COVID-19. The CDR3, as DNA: TGTGCCAGCAGTGAATCAGCGGGAGGTTTGTACGAGCAGTACTTC. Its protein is CASSESAGGLYEQYF.